Each of the 32 T cell receptor beta chains below was sequenced from the same sample in a study of blood T cell repertoires in COVID-19. Repertoires were generated with immunoSEQ multiplex PCR, while TCRdb's copy carries only in-frame clones and drops some. The table records 300,000 or so clones, nearly 90% of them present only once. Specimen: PBMCs or T cells enriched from blood (not recorded which). The receptors come from a woman aged 45 to 65 who had been exposed to COVID-19.

The genes are TRBV2 and TRBJ1-1; D is possibly TRBD1 (5 bases). The ends were cut back, 6 bases at V and 0 bases at J, with 11 bases in the middle. CDR1 and CDR2 (germline): SNHLY, FYNNEI. This CDR3 comprises 14 residues. This CDR3 is CASSAGNMNTEAFF. The CDR3 DNA is TGTGCCAGCAGCGCAGGGAACATGAACACTGAAGCTTTCTTT.

The chain recombines TRBV5-4 with TRBJ2-3, with D hard to call. The V and J ends lost 0 bases and 0 bases respectively, with 8 bases between them. The germline gives CDR1 SGHNT, CDR2 YYREEE (reference sequence). The CDR3 consists of 15 residues. The CDR3 region has the DNA TGTGCCAGCAGCTTGGCAGGCCCTAGCACAGATACGCAGTATTTT. This codes for CASSLAGPSTDTQYF. The full variable domain, its missing parts supplied by reference TRBV5-4 and TRBJ2-3, is ETGVTQSPTHLIKTRGQQVTLRCSSQSGHNTVSWYQQALGQGPQFIFQYYREEENGRGNFPPRFSGLQFPNYSSELNVNALELDDSALYLCASSLAGPSTDTQYFGPGTRLTVL.

The chain joins TRBV6-5 to TRBJ2-1, with 7 bases that match TRBD1. V dropped 7 bases and J dropped 4; count of bases not matched to a gene: 10. This CDR3 contains 15 residues. The V gene's germline CDR1 is MNHEY and CDR2 SVGAGI. The CDR3 DNA reads as TGTGCCAGCACAAGGGGGCTAGAGGGGTACAATGAGCAGTTCTTC. This translates into CASTRGLEGYNEQFF.

V gene TRBV11-2 combines with J gene TRBJ1-4, with D tentatively TRBD1 (5 bases). This CDR3 contains 14 residues. V dropped 3 bases and J dropped 2 bases, with 7 bases sitting between them. Germline CDR1 and CDR2: SGHAT and FQNNGV. The CDR3: CASSLGGTNEKLFF. DNA of the CDR3: TGTGCCAGCAGCTTGGGGGGGACTAATGAAAAACTGTTTTTT.

The J gene is TRBJ2-7, the V gene TRBV3-1 (or the pseudogene TRBV3-2), with 7 bases that match TRBD1. Germline assignment: CDR1 LGHDT and CDR2 YNNKEL (reference sequence). The CDR3 has 15 amino acids. The junction had 4 bases not matched to a gene; V was cut back by 1 base and J by 1 base. This chain's CDR3 is CASSQGTGRSYEQYF. The CDR3 DNA is TGTGCCAGCAGCCAAGGGACAGGCCGATCCTACGAGCAGTACTTC.

The V gene is TRBV2, the J gene TRBJ1-2; 7 bases fit TRBD1. Trimming took 7 bases from V and 8 from J; bases not matched to a gene: 10. This CDR3 spans 13 amino acids. Germline CDR1 reads SNHLY; CDR2 reads FYNNEI. CDR3 bases: TGTGCCAGCAACAGGGGAGCAAGACAGGGCTACACCTTC. Translated: CASNRGARQGYTF.

V usage is TRBV6-5 and J usage is TRBJ2-7, with D perhaps matching TRBD1 (5 bases). The germline V gene has CDR1 MNHEY and CDR2 SVGAGI. Trimming removed 7 bases from V and 2 bases from J, with 6 bases in between. The CDR3 covers 11 residues. The DNA for the CDR3 is TGTGCCAGCACAGGGACCTACGAGCAGTACTTC. Its translation: CASTGTYEQYF.

The chain couples TRBV20-1 to TRBJ2-7, with D maybe TRBD2 (6 bases). The CDR3 sequence is 14 residues long. CDR1 and CDR2 (germline): DFQATT, SNEGSKA (reference sequence). V shed 3 bases and J shed 5 bases, with 17 bases lying between them. The CDR3 loop reads CSASPRLVQNEQYF. CDR3 bases: TGCAGTGCTAGTCCCAGACTAGTTCAAAACGAGCAGTACTTC.

Points on this clone: The sample contains more than one DNA sequence encoding this CDR3. The V call is TRBV10-3, the J call TRBJ2-7, with 11 bases that match TRBD1. J lost 0 bases, V lost 6 bases, and 4 bases had no gene match. The CDR3 covers 15 residues. CDR1 is ENHRY and CDR2 is SYGVKD in the germline V gene. The DNA for the CDR3 is TGTGCCATCAGCTCCGGGACAGGGGGCTCCTACGAGCAGTACTTC. It translates to CAISSGTGGSYEQYF.

The chain has TRBV5-5 and TRBJ2-7; 8 bases line up with TRBD2. This CDR3 has 15 residues. Germline loops: CDR1 SGHKS, CDR2 YYEKEE (reference sequence). V was clipped by 0 bases and J by 0 bases; unmatched bases: 2. The CDR3 DNA reads as TGTGCCAGCAGCTTGGAGCGGGGGAGCTCCTACGAGCAGTACTTC. It encodes CASSLERGSSYEQYF. Full variable domain (missing parts from reference TRBV5-5 and TRBJ2-7): DAGVTQSPTHLIKTRGQQVTLRCSPISGHKSVSWYQQVLGQGPQFIFQYYEKEERGRGNFPDRFSARQFPNYSSELNVNALLLGDSALYLCASSLERGSSYEQYFGPGTRLTVT.

This clone was recorded once. The V gene is TRBV28, the J gene TRBJ1-1; D is undetermined. In germline, CDR1 is MDHEN, CDR2 SYDVKM. This CDR3 spans 15 amino acids. V lost 6 bases to trimming and J lost 3 bases, with 17 bases between them. CDR3 sequence (DNA): TGTGCCAGCAGACGCCCCGGAAAAGCGGACACTGAAGCTTTCTTT. This codes for CASRRPGKADTEAFF.

The chain recombines TRBV12-3 or TRBV12-4 with TRBJ1-4; TRBD1 is a possible D gene (5 bases). The CDR3 is made up of 12 amino acids. V shed 7 bases and J shed 11 bases, with 14 bases lying between them. CDR3 DNA: TGTGCCAGCACCTCGAGGGGAGGGAAACTGTTTTTT. Translated: CASTSRGGKLFF.

This clone was counted once. Other DNA sequences within the sample encode an identical CDR3. This sequence joins TRBV5-1 and TRBJ1-1; D is unresolved. The CDR3 totals 15 residues. CDR1 and CDR2 from the germline V gene are SGHRS and YFSETQ. Trimming removed 0 bases at V and 0 bases at J, with 9 bases between. For the CDR3, the DNA is TGCGCCAGCAGCTTGGGACAAGGTTTGAACACTGAAGCTTTCTTT. It specifies CASSLGQGLNTEAFF.

This clone was counted a single time. This chain links TRBV12-3 or TRBV12-4 with TRBJ2-7; D gene uncertain. Trimming left V 3 bases short and J 1 base short, with 7 bases between. The CDR3 is made up of 13 amino acids. Here the CDR3 reads CASSFGRSYEQYF. The CDR3, as DNA: TGTGCCAGCAGTTTCGGCAGGTCCTACGAGCAGTACTTC.

The gene calls are TRBV5-8 and TRBJ2-5, with TRBD2 matching over 8 bases. The V segment lost 4 bases and the J segment 3 bases; nucleotides outside the gene matches: 5. The CDR3 loop spans 14 amino acids. Germline values: CDR1 SGHTS, CDR2 YDEGEE. CDR3 DNA: TGTGCCAGCAGCCGACTAGCGAAGAAAGAGACCCAGTACTTC. It yields the protein CASSRLAKKETQYF.

This clone was detected once. V is TRBV28 and J is TRBJ1-2; maybe TRBD1 (5 bases). CDR1 is MDHEN and CDR2 is SYDVKM in the germline V gene. Trimming took off 5 bases at V and 2 bases at J, with 18 bases between the two ends. CDR3 length: 16 amino acids. The CDR3 DNA reads TGTGCCAGCAGTCCCAACGGGAGGGGCTACAACTATGGCTACACCTTC. Its translation is CASSPNGRGYNYGYTF.

The V gene is TRBV11-2, the J gene TRBJ2-6; D gene uncertain. In germline, CDR1 is SGHAT, CDR2 FQNNGV. This CDR3 region has 15 residues. The V gene lost 0 bases and the J gene lost 0 bases, with 3 bases spanning the gap. The DNA of the CDR3 is TGTGCCAGCAGCTTAGATTACTCTGGGGCCAACGTCCTGACTTTC. This codes for CASSLDYSGANVLTF.

Details on this clone: Additional DNA sequences in this sample encode the identical CDR3. The chain is built from TRBV4-2 and TRBJ2-5; 7 bases match TRBD2. Germline V gives CDR1 LGHNA, CDR2 YNFKEQ. V shed 1 base, J shed 5 bases, and the junction held 4 bases outside the gene matches. CDR3 length: 14 amino acids. CDR3 sequence reads: CASSQAGGVETQYF. The CDR3 region has the DNA TGTGCCAGCAGCCAAGCTGGGGGGGTGGAGACCCAGTACTTC.

The rearrangement joins TRBV20-1 to TRBJ2-5; tentatively, D is TRBD1 (6 bases). CDR1 is DFQATT and CDR2 is SNEGSKA in the germline V gene (reference sequence). Trimming removed 6 bases at V and 5 bases at J, with 10 bases between. CDR3 size: 11 residues. The CDR3 protein is CSADTGETQYF. The CDR3 bases are TGCAGTGCAGATACAGGGGAGACCCAGTACTTC.

Worth noting for this clone: At one end the junction does not follow the germline gene, possibly because of a read error. This chain uses TRBV15 with TRBJ1-4; D unresolved. The CDR3 runs 12 residues. Germline CDR1 LNHNV, CDR2 YYDKDF (reference sequence). The CDR3: CATSRGSTGLVF. In nucleotides, the CDR3 is TGTGCCACCAGCAGAGGGTCGACGGGGTTAGTTTTT.

This clone was counted a few times. CDR3 sequence reads: CASSEGTGVCEQFF. CDR3 DNA: TGCGCCAGCAGTGAGGGGACAGGGGTTTGTGAGCAGTTCTTC. The rearrangement uses TRBV10-1 and TRBJ2-1, with TRBD1 matching over 10 bases. V lost 2 bases and J lost 9; bases outside the gene matches: 4. This CDR3 comprises 14 residues. From germline, CDR1 is WNHNN and CDR2 SYGVQD (reference sequence).

The chain uses TRBV5-4 and TRBJ1-1; the D gene is possibly TRBD1 (5 bases). V dropped 4 bases and J dropped 1 base, with 14 bases sitting between them. The V gene's germline CDR1 is SGHNT and CDR2 YYREEE (reference sequence). CDR3 size: 15 residues. CDR3 sequence: CASSPQMGGNTEAFF. CDR3 DNA sequence: TGTGCCAGCAGCCCCCAGATGGGGGGGAACACTGAAGCTTTCTTT. Together with reference TRBV5-4 and TRBJ1-1, the CDR3 gives the full variable domain: ETGVTQSPTHLIKTRGQQVTLRCSSQSGHNTVSWYQQALGQGPQFIFQYYREEENGRGNFPPRFSGLQFPNYSSELNVNALELDDSALYLCASSPQMGGNTEAFFGQGTRLTVV.

This rearrangement joins TRBV7-9 to TRBJ2-2; 8 bases match TRBD1. V shed 5 bases and J 3 bases; nucleotides not matched to a gene: 8. This CDR3 is 16 amino acids long. Germline values: CDR1 SEHNR, CDR2 FQNEAQ (reference sequence). As DNA, the CDR3 is TGTGCCAGCAGCAGACGGACAGGGTTAGACACCGGGGAGCTGTTTTTT. The encoded protein is CASSRRTGLDTGELFF.

The chain links TRBV5-1 to TRBJ2-7; possible D gene TRBD2, 5 bases. Trimming removed 4 bases at V and 3 bases at J, with 17 bases between. Looked up from germline, CDR1 is SGHRS and CDR2 is YFSETQ. The CDR3 is made up of 15 amino acids. This CDR3 is CASSPHTGMDYEQYF. The CDR3 DNA reads as TGCGCCAGCAGCCCCCACACGGGGATGGACTACGAGCAGTACTTC.

The V and J genes are TRBV6-5 and TRBJ1-1; D unclear. Germline-derived CDR1 and CDR2 are MNHEY and SVGAGI. The V end was cut by 6 bases, the J end by 1 base, with 9 bases between. The CDR3 has 13 residues. CDR3 coding DNA: TGTGCCAGCAGACAGAGCTGGAACACTGAAGCTTTCTTT. Translating gives CASRQSWNTEAFF.

The chain is built from TRBV28 and TRBJ1-2; D unclear. The germline CDR1 and CDR2 sequences are MDHEN and SYDVKM. CDR3 length: 14 amino acids. V lost 5 bases, J lost 2 bases, and 12 bases lay in between. The CDR3 region has the DNA TGTGCCAGCAGTCCGCCGGGAATGAACTATGGCTACACCTTC. Translating gives CASSPPGMNYGYTF.

The V gene is TRBV5-1, the J gene TRBJ2-7; 8 bases are a match to TRBD1. This CDR3 has 13 amino acids. After removal of 6 bases from V and 7 bases from J, the junction contained 9 bases not matched to a gene. Looked up from germline, CDR1 is SGHRS and CDR2 is YFSETQ. The CDR3 spells CASTRGPSEEQYF. The CDR3 DNA reads as TGCGCCAGCACCAGGGGGCCTTCAGAGGAGCAGTACTTC.

The chain links TRBV14 to TRBJ2-1; 11 nucleotides align to TRBD2. J lost 5 bases, V lost 2 bases, and 11 bases had no gene match. Germline lookup yields CDR1 SGHDN and CDR2 FVKESK. CDR3 size: 18 residues. The CDR3 nucleotides are TGTGCCAGCAGCCAAAAACCCATAGCGGGGGGGCCTGACAATGAGCAGTTCTTC. Translated: CASSQKPIAGGPDNEQFF.

As for this clone: Other DNA sequences of this sample code for an identical CDR3. This chain uses TRBV5-1 with TRBJ1-1; D call uncertain. CDR3 length: 13 residues. The V end was cut by 0 bases, the J end by 1 base, with 4 bases between. The V gene's germline CDR1 is SGHRS and CDR2 YFSETQ. The CDR3 DNA reads as TGCGCCAGCAGCTTGGGAGGGAACACTGAAGCTTTCTTT. Translating it yields CASSLGGNTEAFF.

This clone was detected once. The V and J genes are TRBV28 and TRBJ1-2; a possible D gene is TRBD1 (5 bases). Trimming took 1 base from V and 6 from J, leaving 12 bases between them. This CDR3 spans 14 amino acids. Germline values: CDR1 MDHEN, CDR2 SYDVKM. The CDR3 reads CASSLFRTFDGYTF. The DNA for the CDR3 is TGTGCCAGCAGTTTATTCCGGACATTCGATGGCTACACCTTC.

The chain uses TRBV7-8 and TRBJ1-5; D is possibly TRBD1 (5 bases). The germline gives CDR1 SGHVS, CDR2 FQNEAQ. The CDR3 is 15 amino acids. V gave up 5 bases and J gave up 7 bases, with 18 bases separating them. The CDR3 DNA is TGTGCCAGCAGCCGCATCAGTTTACCAGGGCAGCCCCAGCATTTT. It encodes CASSRISLPGQPQHF.

The rearrangement joins TRBV7-9 to TRBJ1-3; tentatively, D is TRBD1 (6 bases). CDR3 length: 13 residues. V dropped 6 bases and J dropped 3 bases, with 9 bases sitting between them. CDR1 and CDR2 from the germline V gene are SEHNR and FQNEAQ (reference sequence). The CDR3 coding sequence is TGTGCCAGCAGAGGGGGTAATGGAAACACCATATATTTT. Translation: CASRGGNGNTIYF.